These 27 T cell receptor beta chains originate from one sample sequenced in a study of blood T cell repertoires in COVID-19. Clones were read by immunoSEQ multiplex PCR, and TCRdb kept only the in-frame ones, dropping some. The sample has roughly 330,000 clones, about nine tenths seen once. Sequences were obtained from peripheral blood. These TCRs come from a man under 40 with COVID-19, enrolled during active disease.

The chain is built from TRBV24-1 and TRBJ1-1; TRBD1 aligns across 10 bases. The CDR3 contains 15 residues. The J segment lost 1 base and the V segment lost 12 bases, leaving 10 bases of the junction unmatched. Germline CDR1 KGHDR, CDR2 SFDVKD. The CDR3 DNA reads as TGTGCCTCCCACCCTAGGACAGGGGGGAACACTGAAGCTTTCTTT. It yields the protein CASHPRTGGNTEAFF.

This clone has only one observation. The chain is built from TRBV19 and TRBJ2-1; 9 nucleotides align to TRBD1. The germline gives CDR1 LNHDA, CDR2 SQIVND (reference sequence). This CDR3 is 16 amino acids long. The J segment lost 9 bases and the V segment lost 9 bases, leaving 18 bases of the junction unmatched. The CDR3 is CASWNSGQGARGEQFF. The CDR3 region has the DNA TGTGCCAGCTGGAACTCGGGACAGGGTGCGCGCGGTGAGCAGTTCTTC.

J is TRBJ2-5 and V is TRBV7-9, with TRBD1 matching 7 bases. There are 16 residues in the CDR3. Germline V gene sequence: CDR1 SEHNR, CDR2 FQNEAQ (reference sequence). Unmatched junction bases numbered 9, after V lost 5 bases and J lost 0 bases. CDR3 DNA sequence: TGTGCCAGCAGCGGCTACAGGGGTGGGTACCAAGAGACCCAGTACTTC. The encoded protein is CASSGYRGGYQETQYF.

The V and J genes are TRBV24-1 and TRBJ2-3; 8 nucleotides match TRBD2. The CDR3 has 14 residues. Trimming at V came to 7 bases and at J to 3 bases, leaving 5 bases not matched to a gene. Germline assignment: CDR1 KGHDR and CDR2 SFDVKD. The CDR3 region is CATRDGGATDTQYF. CDR3 sequence (DNA): TGTGCCACCAGAGACGGGGGGGCGACAGATACGCAGTATTTT.

V usage is TRBV28 and J usage is TRBJ2-1, with D perhaps matching TRBD2 (5 bases). The ends were cut back, 8 bases at V and 8 bases at J, with 16 bases in the middle. CDR1 and CDR2 from the germline V gene are MDHEN and SYDVKM. The CDR3 length is 13 residues. CDR3 nucleotide sequence: TGTGCCAGCGGGGAGACTGTGGACTATGAGCAGTTCTTC. As protein: CASGETVDYEQFF.

As regards this clone: Within the sample, other DNA sequences also encode this same CDR3. In DNA form, the CDR3 reads TGCGCCAGCAGCTTGGGACAGGGCGGCAATCAGCCCCAGCATTTT. It codes for CASSLGQGGNQPQHF. The chain combines TRBV5-1 with TRBJ1-5; TRBD1 agrees at 7 bases. This CDR3 region has 15 residues. After removal of 0 bases from V and 2 bases from J, the junction contained 2 bases not matched to a gene. Germline-derived CDR1 and CDR2 are SGHRS and YFSETQ. Together with reference TRBV5-1 and TRBJ1-5, the CDR3 gives the full variable domain: KAGVTQTPRYLIKTRGQQVTLSCSPISGHRSVSWYQQTPGQGLQFLFEYFSETQRNKGNFPGRFSGRQFSNSRSEMNVSTLELGDSALYLCASSLGQGGNQPQHFGDGTRLSIL.

This clone has a handful of counts. J is TRBJ1-1 and V is TRBV7-3; D not certain. Trimming left V 5 bases short and J 1 base short, with 8 bases between. The CDR3 totals 13 residues. Germline V CDR1 and CDR2: SGHTA, FQGTGA. The CDR3 sequence is CASSPPGNTEAFF. CDR3 DNA: TGTGCCAGCAGCCCCCCCGGGAACACTGAAGCTTTCTTT.

The V call is TRBV19, the J call TRBJ2-1; 8 bases match TRBD1. The germline V gene encodes CDR1 LNHDA and CDR2 SQIVND (reference sequence). The CDR3 is 15 residues long. J lost 3 bases, V lost 6 bases, and 7 bases had no gene match. CDR3 DNA sequence: TGTGCCAGTAGGTTAGACAGGGGAAACTACAATGAGCAGTTCTTC. It translates to CASRLDRGNYNEQFF.

The chain couples TRBV3-1 (or the pseudogene TRBV3-2) to TRBJ2-5, with 7 bases matching TRBD2. The CDR3 spans 14 residues. Germline CDR1 is LGHDT and CDR2 is YNNKEL (reference sequence). Unmatched junction bases numbered 12, after V lost 4 bases and J lost 10 bases. The CDR3 sequence: CASSPGLVGSLQYF. The CDR3 DNA reads as TGTGCCAGCAGCCCCGGACTAGTGGGGTCGCTCCAGTACTTC.

V is TRBV9 and J is TRBJ2-1; D might be TRBD2 (5 bases). V lost 0 bases, J lost 3 bases, and 13 bases lay in between. Per the germline V gene, CDR1 is SGDLS and CDR2 is YYNGEE. The CDR3 covers 16 residues. The CDR3, as DNA: TGTGCCAGCAGCGTAGCGGGCACTAGTTTCTACAATGAGCAGTTCTTC. Protein sequence: CASSVAGTSFYNEQFF.

The chain combines TRBV4-2 with TRBJ1-5, with a weak D call TRBD1 (5 bases). Per germline, CDR1 LGHNA and CDR2 YNFKEQ. V dropped 0 bases and J dropped 4 bases, with 10 bases sitting between them. CDR3 size: 15 residues. The CDR3 sequence is CASSQEGGINQPQHF. The CDR3 DNA sequence: TGTGCCAGCAGCCAAGAGGGGGGGATTAATCAGCCCCAGCATTTT.

The sample holds one count of this clone. This rearrangement joins TRBV5-1 to TRBJ1-6; tentative D call: TRBD1 (6 bases). V lost 3 bases, J lost 6 bases, and 22 bases lay in between. There are 18 residues in the CDR3. Germline assignment: CDR1 SGHRS and CDR2 YFSETQ. CDR3 coding DNA: TGCGCCAGCAGCTCTTCCCCCGGACAGACGGATTTTAATTCACCCCTCCACTTT. Residues: CASSSSPGQTDFNSPLHF. The variable domain in full, completed from reference TRBV5-1 and TRBJ1-6, reads KAGVTQTPRYLIKTRGQQVTLSCSPISGHRSVSWYQQTPGQGLQFLFEYFSETQRNKGNFPGRFSGRQFSNSRSEMNVSTLELGDSALYLCASSSSPGQTDFNSPLHFGNGTRLTVT.

J is TRBJ2-2 and V is TRBV6-4; D call uncertain. Germline loops: CDR1 MRHNA, CDR2 SNTAGT. Trimming cost V 5 bases and J 3 bases, with 13 bases left between them. This CDR3 is built from 15 residues. CDR3 DNA sequence: TGTGCCAGCAGTAAGGAGTTGGGTTACACCGGGGAGCTGTTTTTT. Its translation: CASSKELGYTGELFF.

The V call is TRBV28, the J call TRBJ1-5; D is unresolved. Germline CDR1 reads MDHEN; CDR2 reads SYDVKM. This CDR3 has 15 residues. Trimming cost V 2 bases and J 3 bases, with 11 bases left between them. DNA of the CDR3: TGTGCCAGCAGTTTACAGGTTGCCATCAATCAGCCCCAGCATTTT. This gives the protein CASSLQVAINQPQHF. Based on the CDR3 plus reference TRBV28 and TRBJ1-5, the full variable domain is DVKVTQSSRYLVKRTGEKVFLECVQDMDHENMFWYRQDPGLGLRLIYFSYDVKMKEKGDIPEGYSVSREKKERFSLILESASTNQTSMYLCASSLQVAINQPQHFGDGTRLSIL.

This rearrangement joins TRBV28 to TRBJ1-1, with a weak D call TRBD1 (6 bases). From germline, CDR1 is MDHEN and CDR2 SYDVKM. V lost 4 bases, J lost 4 bases, and 10 bases lay in between. The CDR3 is 13 amino acids. CDR3 in amino acids: CASSSQGGTEAFF. In nucleotides, the CDR3 is TGTGCCAGCAGTTCACAGGGTGGCACTGAAGCTTTCTTT.

V and J are TRBV29-1 and TRBJ1-6; no reliable D call. Between the trimmed V and J ends, which lost 1 base and 12 bases, there was a span of 13 bases. The CDR3 consists of 13 residues. Looked up from germline, CDR1 is SQVTM and CDR2 is ANQGSEA. The CDR3 DNA reads as TGCAGCGTTGAAGGGGGAGGTAAAGGACCCCTCCACTTT. Amino acids: CSVEGGGKGPLHF.

This sequence joins TRBV7-9 and TRBJ1-1; D is possibly TRBD1 (6 bases). This CDR3 contains 15 residues. Germline loops: CDR1 SEHNR, CDR2 FQNEAQ (reference sequence). Trimming removed 3 bases at V and 4 bases at J, with 15 bases between. The CDR3 nucleotides are TGTGCCAGCAGCTTGAGTCAGGGGAAGGGCACTGAAGCTTTCTTT. Its translation is CASSLSQGKGTEAFF.

The chain combines TRBV12-5 with TRBJ1-2, with a weak D call TRBD1 (6 bases). Germline V gene sequence: CDR1 LGHNT, CDR2 FRNRAP. V lost 3 bases and J lost 4, with 12 bases in between. The length of the CDR3 is 14 residues. The CDR3 DNA reads as TGTGCTAGTGGTTTTGATGGGGGCGCCTATGGCTACACCTTC. Residues: CASGFDGGAYGYTF.

This chain links TRBV7-3 with TRBJ2-1, with 12 positions matching TRBD1. CDR3 length: 16 residues. Germline values: CDR1 SGHTA, CDR2 FQGTGA. The V gene end was trimmed by 5 bases and the J gene end by 6 bases; junction bases not matched to a gene: 8. This chain's CDR3 is CASSTKGQGAINEQFF. CDR3 in DNA: TGTGCCAGCAGCACAAAGGGACAGGGGGCGATCAATGAGCAGTTCTTC. The full variable domain, rest sourced from reference TRBV7-3 and TRBJ2-1, is GAGVSQTPSNKVTEKGKYVELRCDPISGHTALYWYRQSLGQGPEFLIYFQGTGAADDSGLPNDRFFAVRPEGSVSTLKIQRTERGDSAVYLCASSTKGQGAINEQFFGPGTRLTVL.

The chain links TRBV7-8 to TRBJ2-2, with 8 bases aligning to TRBD1. Per germline, CDR1 SGHVS and CDR2 FQNEAQ. The CDR3 runs to 15 residues. The V segment lost 2 bases and the J segment 7 bases; nucleotides outside the gene matches: 6. For the CDR3, the DNA is TGTGCCAGCAGCTTATCGCAGGGGGCGAACGGGGAGCTGTTTTTT. Translating it yields CASSLSQGANGELFF.

The rearrangement uses TRBV3-1 (or the pseudogene TRBV3-2) and TRBJ1-6, with D maybe TRBD1 (6 bases). The V end was cut by 4 bases, the J end by 9 bases, with 16 bases between. Per the germline V gene, CDR1 is LGHDT and CDR2 is YNNKEL (reference sequence). The CDR3 runs to 15 residues. CDR3 region: CASSPGTTLASPLHF. CDR3 nucleotides: TGTGCCAGCAGCCCGGGGACAACCTTGGCTTCACCCCTCCACTTT.

The chain joins TRBV9 to TRBJ2-1; D gene unclear. The CDR3 has 17 amino acids. Germline V gives CDR1 SGDLS, CDR2 YYNGEE. Deletions cut 1 base from V and 0 bases from J, with 14 bases between. The chain's CDR3 is CASSVRQRGSSYNEQFF. CDR3 DNA sequence: TGTGCCAGCAGCGTAAGGCAACGAGGAAGCTCCTACAATGAGCAGTTCTTC.

The chain employs TRBV19 and TRBJ1-1, with 11 bases identical to TRBD1. After removal of 5 bases from V and 4 bases from J, the junction contained 9 bases not matched to a gene. Germline lookup yields CDR1 LNHDA and CDR2 SQIVND (reference sequence). The CDR3 covers 16 residues. The CDR3 DNA reads TGTGCCAGTAGTCAAATAGCGGGGACAGGGGGCACTGAAGCTTTCTTT. It translates to CASSQIAGTGGTEAFF. Together with reference TRBV19 and TRBJ1-1, the CDR3 gives the full variable domain: DGGITQSPKYLFRKEGQNVTLSCEQNLNHDAMYWYRQDPGQGLRLIYYSQIVNDFQKGDIAEGYSVSREKKESFPLTVTSAQKNPTAFYLCASSQIAGTGGTEAFFGQGTRLTVV.

The chain carries TRBV7-9 and TRBJ1-4, with 9 bases aligning to TRBD1. From germline, CDR1 is SEHNR and CDR2 FQNEAQ (reference sequence). This CDR3 has 14 residues. V was clipped by 5 bases and J by 6 bases; unmatched bases: 4. The CDR3 DNA reads TGTGCCAGCAGCGGGGGACAGGGATATGAAAAACTGTTTTTT. Encoded protein: CASSGGQGYEKLFF.

This rearrangement joins TRBV7-9 to TRBJ1-4, with D possibly matching TRBD1 (5 bases). Germline V CDR1 and CDR2: SEHNR, FQNEAQ (reference sequence). V shed 2 bases and J shed 8 bases, with 15 bases lying between them. This CDR3 spans 15 amino acids. The DNA for the CDR3 is TGTGCCAGCAGCTTAAGGGGCTCGGCGGTCGAAAAACTGTTTTTT. It translates to CASSLRGSAVEKLFF.

The chain is built from TRBV6-2 or TRBV6-3 and TRBJ2-7, with 7 bases fitting TRBD2. Germline CDR1 is MNHEY and CDR2 is SVGEGT. The CDR3 runs 16 residues. The V and J ends lost 0 bases and 2 bases, in that order; junction bases with no gene match: 7. Written as DNA, the CDR3 is TGTGCCAGCAGTTACTCGGTAACGGGGGGAACCTACGAGCAGTACTTC. This codes for CASSYSVTGGTYEQYF.

The rearrangement joins TRBV7-9 to TRBJ1-1; D might be TRBD1 (6 bases). V was shortened by 5 bases and J by 5 bases, with 12 bases between the two germline ends. This CDR3 is 13 amino acids long. In germline, CDR1 is SEHNR, CDR2 FQNEAQ (reference sequence). CDR3 bases: TGTGCCAGCAGCAAGGGGGTTGTTACTGAAGCTTTCTTT. Translated, it gives CASSKGVVTEAFF.